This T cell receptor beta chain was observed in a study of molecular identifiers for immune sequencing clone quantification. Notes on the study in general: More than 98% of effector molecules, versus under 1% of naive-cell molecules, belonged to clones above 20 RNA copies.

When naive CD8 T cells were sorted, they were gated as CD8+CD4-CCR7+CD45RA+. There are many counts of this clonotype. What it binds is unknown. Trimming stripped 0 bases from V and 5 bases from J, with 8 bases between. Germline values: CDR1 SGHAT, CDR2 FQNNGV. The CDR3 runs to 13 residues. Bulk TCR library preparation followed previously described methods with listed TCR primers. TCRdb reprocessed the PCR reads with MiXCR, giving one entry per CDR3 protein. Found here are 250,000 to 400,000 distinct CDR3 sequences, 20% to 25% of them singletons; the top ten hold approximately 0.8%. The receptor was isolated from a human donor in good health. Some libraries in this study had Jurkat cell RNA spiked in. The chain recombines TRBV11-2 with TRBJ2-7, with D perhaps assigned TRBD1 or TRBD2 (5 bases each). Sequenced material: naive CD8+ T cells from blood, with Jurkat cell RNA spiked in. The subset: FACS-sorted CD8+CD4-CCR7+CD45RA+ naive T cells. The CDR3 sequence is CASSLDWGNEQYF. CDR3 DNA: TGTGCCAGCAGCTTAGATTGGGGGAACGAGCAGTACTTC.